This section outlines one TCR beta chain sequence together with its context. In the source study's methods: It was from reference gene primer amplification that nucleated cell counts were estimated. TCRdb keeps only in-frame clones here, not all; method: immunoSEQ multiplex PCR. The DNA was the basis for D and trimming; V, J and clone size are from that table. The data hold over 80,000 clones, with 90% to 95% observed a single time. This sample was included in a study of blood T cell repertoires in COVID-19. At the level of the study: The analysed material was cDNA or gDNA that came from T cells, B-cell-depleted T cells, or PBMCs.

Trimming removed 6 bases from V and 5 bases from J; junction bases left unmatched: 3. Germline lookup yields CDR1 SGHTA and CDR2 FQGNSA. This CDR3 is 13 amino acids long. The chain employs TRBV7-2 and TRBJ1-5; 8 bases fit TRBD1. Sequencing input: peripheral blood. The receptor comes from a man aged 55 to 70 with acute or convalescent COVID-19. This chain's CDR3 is CASRETGDQPQHF. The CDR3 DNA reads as TGTGCCAGCAGAGAGACAGGGGATCAGCCCCAGCATTTT.